Detailed here is one T cell receptor (beta chain). Original analysis: Estimation of nucleated cell counts was performed using reference gene primer amplification. Repertoires were generated with immunoSEQ multiplex PCR, while TCRdb's copy carries only in-frame clones and drops some. D and trimming come from the DNA, and the V and J calls and clone size come from that table. The table includes about 150,000 clones, approximately 80% detected once. Germline V CDR1 and CDR2: LNHDA, SQIVND (reference sequence). The CDR3 sequence is 22 residues long. The V gene end was trimmed by 6 bases and the J gene end by 4 bases; junction bases not matched to a gene: 23. Seattle's cohort entered during active infection and was followed longitudinally. This sample stems from a study of blood T cell repertoires in COVID-19. Study at large: The United States, Italy and Spain supplied acute and convalescent COVID-19 samples.

Sequencing was carried out using peripheral blood. The chain joins TRBV19 to TRBJ2-1, with TRBD2 matching 14 bases. The receptor was derived from a woman aged 55-70 years with COVID-19, enrolled during active disease. The chain's CDR3 is CASSREAGGIFGTSGSYNEQFF. CDR3 nucleotides: TGTGCCAGTAGCCGGGAGGCAGGGGGAATTTTCGGGACTAGCGGGAGTTACAATGAGCAGTTCTTC.